This TCR beta chain was recovered during a study of T-cell reconstitution after alpha-beta-depleted transplantation in children. Study-level findings and limits: Surviving thymic progenitors and recipient T cells were the source of high TCRbeta diversity at day 60 in some patients.

This CDR3 spans 17 amino acids. The V gene lost 3 bases and the J gene lost 0 bases, with 18 bases spanning the gap. The germline V gene encodes CDR1 SQVTM and CDR2 ANQGSEA. Turning to this clonotype: Antigen: not known.

Researchers prepared the TCRbeta library using unique molecular identifiers, the study reports. TCRdb re-called the PCR reads with MiXCR, one entry per CDR3 protein. This repertoire shows about 980,000 distinct CDR3 sequences, about 26% found once; its top ten account for 28%. This sequence joins TRBV29-1 and TRBJ2-1; D not certain. The receptor was derived from a boy under two years old who had a stem cell transplant for SCID, so the T cells may come from the graft donor. Sequenced here: PBMCs, mostly from graft donor cells, sampled 360 days after TCRalphabeta/CD19-depleted stem cell transplant. This CDR3 is CSVDSAQFYSSYNEQFF. The CDR3 coding sequence is TGCAGCGTTGATTCCGCCCAATTCTACAGCTCCTACAATGAGCAGTTCTTC.